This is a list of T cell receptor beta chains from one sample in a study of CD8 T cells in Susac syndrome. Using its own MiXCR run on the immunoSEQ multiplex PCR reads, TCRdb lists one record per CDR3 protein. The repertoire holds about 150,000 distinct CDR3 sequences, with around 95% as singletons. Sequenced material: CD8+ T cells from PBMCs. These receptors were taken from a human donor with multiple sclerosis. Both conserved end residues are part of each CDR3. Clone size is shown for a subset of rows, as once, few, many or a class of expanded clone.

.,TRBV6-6,CASREGSSNQPQHF
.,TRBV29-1,CSAFRPNTGELFF
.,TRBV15,CATNGEVDNEQFF
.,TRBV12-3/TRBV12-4,CATGSGGGETQYF
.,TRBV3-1,CASSSPDTGNTEAFF
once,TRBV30,CAWNQNSPLHF
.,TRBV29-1,CSVGQRSSYEQYF
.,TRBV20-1,CSARDRGRVGYTF
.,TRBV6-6,CASSQGAEAFF
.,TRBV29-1,CSVNVEGGNEQFF
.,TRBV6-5,CASQGDTEAFF
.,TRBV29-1,CSVDERGYNEQFF
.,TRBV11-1,CASSTQLSSYNEQFF
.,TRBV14,CASSRTQGLGHNEQFF
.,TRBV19,CASSPRAGGNQPQHF
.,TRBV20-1,CSADPGSHIAQETQYF
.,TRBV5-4,CASSRLGLAGSTYEQYF
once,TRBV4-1,CASSQSGGSNQPQHF
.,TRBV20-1,CSAPTGGNGYTF
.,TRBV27,CASIRGTGGQPQHF
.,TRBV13,CASSSFYGGAGDTQYF
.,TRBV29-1,CSAGQGPQGNEQFF
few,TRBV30,CAGTGTTDTQYF
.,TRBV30,CAWSVYSTDTQYF
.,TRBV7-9,CASSSSRGASDYGYTF
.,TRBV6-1,CASSEREAGYGYTF
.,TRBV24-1,CATSEGRNYGYTF
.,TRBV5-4,CASSLGVNSPLHF
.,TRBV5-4,CASSPTDASNEQFF
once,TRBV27,CASTGGTAMNTEAFF
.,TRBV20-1,CSARDPAGNWEKLFF
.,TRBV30,CAWSPGTGSSYEQYF
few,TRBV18,CASSPPGEEQYF
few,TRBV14,CASSPATGEQFF
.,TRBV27,CADAGNTIYF
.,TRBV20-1,CSASREEGTDTQYF
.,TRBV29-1,CSPTYEAGAYNEQFF
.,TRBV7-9,CASSDFYNEQFF
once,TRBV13,CASRVTDGTEAFF
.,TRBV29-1,CSVKRNDEQFF
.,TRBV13,CASSLGLGQINQPQHF
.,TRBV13,CATKARDTQYF
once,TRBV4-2,CASSQVFTSTDTQYF
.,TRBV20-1,CSASVQEWLADTQYF
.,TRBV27,CASSLSTGSEAFF
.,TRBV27,CASTRGTTSNEQFF
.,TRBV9,CASSVDDRTVGETQYF
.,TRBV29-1,CSVVKGPGELFF
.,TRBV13,CASSPITGTTEAFF
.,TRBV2,CASTLGVRSFEAFF
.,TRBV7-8,CASSLGVSGRVDTQYF
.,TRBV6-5,CASSYRRGTEQYF
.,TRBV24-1,CATSDSSRGLWNEQFF
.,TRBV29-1,CSVERTRGVTDTQYF
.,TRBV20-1,CSVERGGSYEQYF
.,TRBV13,CASSLARANVLTF